This T cell receptor beta chain derives from a study of blood T cell repertoires in COVID-19. At the level of the study: In each case, the material was cDNA or gDNA derived from T cells, B-cell-depleted T cells, or PBMCs.

This CDR3 comprises 14 residues. Germline CDR1 MNHEY, CDR2 SVGEGT. Trimming stripped 2 bases from V and 6 bases from J, with 11 bases between. Only in-frame clones appear in the TCRdb table, and some are missing; sequencing was by immunoSEQ multiplex PCR. The profile shows approximately 94,000 clones, just under 80% of them singletons. The chain uses TRBV6-2 or TRBV6-3 and TRBJ2-1, with a weak D call TRBD2 (6 bases). The source is a man in his 70s with active or convalescent COVID-19. The sequenced material came from peripheral blood. CDR3 coding DNA: TGTGCCAGCAGTTACCAGCGGGCCCTCAATGAGCAGTTCTTC. Its protein product is CASSYQRALNEQFF.